This TCR beta chain stems from a study of T cells in Graves' hyperthyroidism and ophthalmopathy. RNA transcripts gave rise to amplified TCR beta CDR3 regions. TCR CDR3 underwent first-round RT-PCR with the HTBI primer set. TCRdb called the multiplex PCR reads again in MiXCR, with one record for every CDR3 protein. Of 550,000 to 700,000 distinct CDR3 sequences in the sample, roughly 15% are singletons; the top ten hold 3.5% to 4.5%. Uncontrolled infection, other autoimmune disease, pregnancy and lactation each barred patients from inclusion. CDR3 size: 12 residues. Germline values: CDR1 MNHEY, CDR2 SVGEGT. Trimming removed 6 bases at V and 6 bases at J, with 11 bases between.

The chain has TRBV6-2 or TRBV6-3 and TRBJ1-2; D perhaps matches TRBD1 (5 bases). This sequence originates from a woman between 35 and 50 years old with Graves' ophthalmopathy. Sequenced: blood. The DNA for the CDR3 is TGTGCCAGCAGGGGCAGGGACCATGGCTACACCTTC. The encoded protein is CASRGRDHGYTF.